The 30 T cell receptor beta chains listed next were all sequenced from one sample in a study of shared clonotypes between healthy human individuals. Repertoires were generated with immunoSEQ multiplex PCR, while TCRdb's copy carries only in-frame clones and drops some. This sample yields millions of clones, of which around nine tenths are seen a single time; about 0.13% belongs to the top ten. Sequenced material: naive CD4+ T cells sorted from blood. Subset: CD45RA+ positively selected. These TCRs come from a young man in good health.

The chain employs TRBV6-6 and TRBJ1-1; D is uncertain. V was cut by 2 bases and J by 10 bases, with 14 bases left in between. CDR1 and CDR2 (germline): MNHNY, SVGAGI (reference sequence). CDR3 size: 13 residues. CDR3 in DNA: TGTGCCAGCAGTTACCGGACGGGAGGACGAGCTTTCTTT. It yields the protein CASSYRTGGRAFF.

Notes on this clone: Other nucleotide sequences from this sample produce the same CDR3. The J gene is TRBJ2-2, the V gene TRBV5-1; 10 nucleotides line up with TRBD1. Germline V CDR1 and CDR2: SGHRS, YFSETQ. Trimming took 4 bases from V and 4 from J; bases not matched to a gene: 4. The CDR3 covers 15 residues. The CDR3 region is CASSPDRGITGELFF. In DNA, the CDR3 is TGCGCCAGCAGCCCGGACAGGGGGATCACCGGGGAGCTGTTTTTT.

This clone was detected only a few times. Other DNA sequences in the same sample also yield this CDR3. The chain couples TRBV10-3 to TRBJ1-1, with D possibly TRBD1 on 5 matching bases. V lost 5 bases and J 2 bases, leaving 6 bases between the germline ends. Germline CDR1 and CDR2: ENHRY and SYGVKD. CDR3 length equals 12 residues. CDR3: CAISQGNTEAFF. The CDR3 nucleotides are TGTGCCATCAGTCAGGGAAACACTGAAGCTTTCTTT.

The chain couples TRBV5-4 to TRBJ2-3; unclear D gene. Germline V CDR1 and CDR2: SGHNT, YYREEE (reference sequence). With 4 bases removed from V and 1 base from J, the gap between germline ends came to 16 bases. This CDR3 is 16 amino acids long. The CDR3 is CASSGITKTGTDTQYF. CDR3 bases: TGTGCCAGCAGCGGGATAACTAAAACCGGCACAGATACGCAGTATTTT.

This chain uses TRBV18 with TRBJ2-7; tentatively, D is TRBD2 (6 bases). This CDR3 contains 14 residues. CDR1 and CDR2 (germline): KGHSH, LQKENI. Trimming left V 3 bases short and J 4 bases short, with 13 bases between. Here the CDR3 reads CASSPRGMGYEQYF. The CDR3 DNA sequence: TGTGCCAGCTCACCGCGGGGCATGGGGTACGAGCAGTACTTC. Full variable domain (outside the CDR3, taken from reference TRBV18 and TRBJ2-7): NAGVMQNPRHLVRRRGQEARLRCSPMKGHSHVYWYRQLPEEGLKFMVYLQKENIIDESGMPKERFSAEFPKEGPSILRIQQVVRGDSAAYFCASSPRGMGYEQYFGPGTRLTVT.

The chain has TRBV5-1 and TRBJ1-6; D is perhaps TRBD1 (5 bases). With 2 bases removed from V and 10 bases from J, the gap between germline ends came to 10 bases. Germline CDR1 reads SGHRS; CDR2 reads YFSETQ. The CDR3 contains 13 residues. The CDR3 region is CASSFRGRSPLHF. The CDR3 bases are TGCGCCAGCAGCTTCCGGGGCCGGTCACCCCTCCACTTT.

The genes are TRBV5-5 and TRBJ2-1; D remains ambiguous. Trimming removed 0 bases at V and 2 bases at J, with 12 bases between. This CDR3 region has 16 residues. The germline V gene encodes CDR1 SGHKS and CDR2 YYEKEE (reference sequence). CDR3 in DNA: TGTGCCAGCAGCTTGGAGATCCGGGCCCCCTACAATGAGCAGTTCTTC. The encoded protein is CASSLEIRAPYNEQFF.

V and J are TRBV19 and TRBJ2-2, with D uncertain. This CDR3 region has 14 residues. Germline V lookup: CDR1 LNHDA, CDR2 SQIVND (reference sequence). The V gene lost 7 bases and the J gene lost 0 bases, with 9 bases spanning the gap. CDR3 nucleotides: TGTGCCAGTAAGGCCCGGCCGAACACCGGGGAGCTGTTTTTT. Its translation is CASKARPNTGELFF.

The chain couples TRBV19 to TRBJ1-2, with D unclear. V lost 7 bases and J 0 bases, leaving 18 bases between the germline ends. Germline V lookup: CDR1 LNHDA, CDR2 SQIVND (reference sequence). The CDR3 has 16 residues. The DNA of the CDR3 is TGTGCCAGTATTGATCTGGCACGAGAGTCTAACTATGGCTACACCTTC. This sequence encodes CASIDLARESNYGYTF.

This sequence joins TRBV7-2 and TRBJ1-4, with TRBD1 matching over 11 bases. V lost 4 bases and J lost 7; bases outside the gene matches: 5. The germline CDR1 and CDR2 sequences are SGHTA and FQGNSA. The CDR3 covers 15 residues. The CDR3 DNA sequence: TGTGCCAGCAGCTCGGGACAGGGGGAGGGTGAAAAACTGTTTTTT. Amino acids: CASSSGQGEGEKLFF. The full variable domain, rest sourced from reference TRBV7-2 and TRBJ1-4, is GAGVSQSPSNKVTEKGKDVELRCDPISGHTALYWYRQSLGQGLEFLIYFQGNSAPDKSGLPSDRFSAERTGGSVSTLTIQRTQQEDSAVYLCASSSGQGEGEKLFFGSGTQLSVL.

As concerns this clone: Other DNA sequences within the sample encode an identical CDR3. J is TRBJ2-5 and V is TRBV7-9; D remains ambiguous. Trimming cost V 3 bases and J 4 bases, with 6 bases left between them. From germline, CDR1 is SEHNR and CDR2 FQNEAQ (reference sequence). CDR3 length equals 12 residues. CDR3 in DNA: TGTGCCAGCAGCTTCACACGAGAGACCCAGTACTTC. This translates into CASSFTRETQYF. Using reference TRBV7-9 and TRBJ2-5 for the parts outside the CDR3, the full variable domain is DTGVSQNPRHKITKRGQNVTFRCDPISEHNRLYWYRQTLGQGPEFLTYFQNEAQLEKSRLLSDRFSAERPKGSFSTLEIQRTEQGDSAMYLCASSFTRETQYFGPGTRLLVL.

This chain connects TRBV2 to TRBJ2-2, with 7 bases fitting TRBD1. The CDR3 is made up of 15 amino acids. Looked up from germline, CDR1 is SNHLY and CDR2 is FYNNEI. The V and J ends lost 6 bases and 1 base, in that order; junction bases with no gene match: 5. The CDR3 DNA sequence: TGTGCCAGCAGGGCCGGGACAGTGAACACCGGGGAGCTGTTTTTT. Its translation is CASRAGTVNTGELFF.

This rearrangement joins TRBV4-1 to TRBJ2-3, with D possibly matching TRBD1 (5 bases). The CDR3 spans 15 residues. V shed 1 base and J shed 5 bases, with 13 bases lying between them. Looked up from germline, CDR1 is MGHRA and CDR2 is YSYEKL. The CDR3 spells CASSQGRRVEDTQYF. The CDR3 bases are TGCGCCAGCAGCCAAGGGCGCAGGGTTGAAGATACGCAGTATTTT.

The rearrangement links TRBV4-1 to TRBJ1-3, with D tentatively TRBD1 (6 bases). Germline values: CDR1 MGHRA, CDR2 YSYEKL. Trimming took off 0 bases at V and 4 bases at J, with 13 bases between the two ends. CDR3 length: 16 amino acids. The CDR3, as DNA: TGCGCCAGCAGCCAAGAAGGAACAGGGTTCGGAAACACCATATATTTT. Its translation: CASSQEGTGFGNTIYF.

The rearrangement links TRBV10-2 to TRBJ2-1, with D possibly matching TRBD2 (6 bases). The germline V gene has CDR1 WSHSY and CDR2 SAAADI. Trimming removed 5 bases at V and 2 bases at J, with 13 bases between. The CDR3 covers 15 residues. This CDR3 is CASSPLAPTYNEQFF. CDR3 DNA sequence: TGCGCCAGCAGTCCCCTAGCGCCCACCTACAATGAGCAGTTCTTC.

This chain links TRBV25-1 with TRBJ2-3; D is undetermined. The V gene's germline CDR1 is MGHDK and CDR2 SYGVNS. Trimming removed 10 bases from V and 4 bases from J, with 15 bases in between. The length of the CDR3 is 13 residues. In DNA, the CDR3 is TGTGCCACCAGCAAAGATGGTCCAGATACGCAGTATTTT. This translates into CATSKDGPDTQYF.

This clone was detected a few times. This sequence joins TRBV6-5 and TRBJ2-4; possible D gene TRBD1, 5 bases. The length of the CDR3 is 15 residues. V was cut by 5 bases and J by 6 bases, with 17 bases left in between. Germline V lookup: CDR1 MNHEY, CDR2 SVGAGI. CDR3 amino acids: CASSRTPLDGNIQYF. The CDR3 DNA reads TGTGCCAGCAGTAGGACACCCCTTGATGGAAACATTCAGTACTTC.

This chain connects TRBV5-1 to TRBJ2-5; D perhaps matches TRBD2 (6 bases). This CDR3 is 13 amino acids long. Germline CDR1 SGHRS, CDR2 YFSETQ. Trimming took off 7 bases at V and 5 bases at J, with 15 bases between the two ends. This CDR3 reads CASRQSGEETQYF. CDR3 in DNA: TGCGCCAGCCGCCAGTCGGGGGAGGAGACCCAGTACTTC.

This chain links TRBV28 with TRBJ2-5; TRBD2 is a possible D gene (6 bases). CDR1 and CDR2 (germline): MDHEN, SYDVKM. The CDR3 has 14 amino acids. V lost 5 bases and J 2 bases, leaving 12 bases between the germline ends. CDR3 loop: CASSTGGVQETQYF. The CDR3 coding sequence is TGTGCCAGCAGTACTGGCGGGGTTCAAGAGACCCAGTACTTC.

Notes on this clone: The same CDR3 also results from other DNA sequences found in this sample. This sequence joins TRBV5-1 and TRBJ2-7, with 8 bases identical to TRBD2. This CDR3 is 14 amino acids long. V lost 0 bases, J lost 1 base, and 0 bases stayed unmatched. Germline V gene lookup returns CDR1 SGHRS and CDR2 YFSETQ. The CDR3 nucleotides are TGCGCCAGCAGCTTGGTAGCGGGGTCCTACGAGCAGTACTTC. It encodes CASSLVAGSYEQYF.

This clone was seen only once. This chain links TRBV7-2 with TRBJ1-6; 7 positions agree with TRBD1. The CDR3 has 15 amino acids. Trimming removed 5 bases from V and 7 bases from J; junction bases left unmatched: 8. CDR1 is SGHTA, CDR2 FQGNSA, per germline. The CDR3 DNA reads as TGTGCCAGCAGCCAAGGGGGCTCGGGGAATTCACCCCTCCACTTT. Translated, it gives CASSQGGSGNSPLHF.

This clone has only a few counts. The chain combines TRBV5-1 with TRBJ1-1; D gene unclear. Germline V lookup: CDR1 SGHRS, CDR2 YFSETQ. V was shortened by 1 base and J by 4 bases, with 14 bases between the two germline ends. The CDR3 sequence is 15 residues long. The chain's CDR3 is CASSLLTDLGTEAFF. CDR3 coding DNA: TGCGCCAGCAGCTTGTTGACGGACTTGGGCACTGAAGCTTTCTTT.

This clone appeared a single time. The gene calls are TRBV19 and TRBJ1-5; D possibly corresponds to TRBD1 (6 bases). The CDR3 totals 16 residues. The germline V and J ends were trimmed by 5 bases and 4 bases, with 18 bases remaining between them. CDR1 and CDR2 (germline): LNHDA, SQIVND (reference sequence). The CDR3: CASSPRTVSLNQPQHF. The CDR3 coding sequence is TGTGCCAGTAGTCCCAGGACAGTAAGTTTGAATCAGCCCCAGCATTTT.

This chain's CDR3 is CASRRQAPYNSPLHF. CDR3 DNA: TGTGCCAGCAGGAGACAGGCTCCCTATAATTCACCCCTCCACTTT. V and J are TRBV6-6 and TRBJ1-6; D may be TRBD1 (6 bases). Trimming shortened V by 6 bases and J by 2 bases, and 11 bases separated the two germline ends. Germline V gene sequence: CDR1 MNHNY, CDR2 SVGAGI (reference sequence). The length of the CDR3 is 15 residues.

The chain employs TRBV5-6 and TRBJ2-3, with 9 nucleotides matching TRBD2. Trimming took 3 bases from V and 3 from J; bases not matched to a gene: 11. Germline V gene data show CDR1 as SGHDT and CDR2 as YYEEEE. The CDR3 spans 17 residues. The CDR3 is CASSSRVAGDRTDTQYF. DNA for the CDR3: TGTGCCAGCAGCTCCCGGGTAGCGGGAGATCGGACAGATACGCAGTATTTT. Variable domain in full (rest from reference TRBV5-6 and TRBJ2-3): DAGVTQSPTHLIKTRGQQVTLRCSPKSGHDTVSWYQQALGQGPQFIFQYYEEEERQRGNFPDRFSGHQFPNYSSELNVNALLLGDSALYLCASSSRVAGDRTDTQYFGPGTRLTVL.

This chain uses TRBV5-1 with TRBJ1-4; TRBD1 aligns across 8 bases. V dropped 4 bases and J dropped 7; count of bases not matched to a gene: 15. The germline CDR1 and CDR2 sequences are SGHRS and YFSETQ. The CDR3 is made up of 17 amino acids. CDR3 DNA: TGCGCCAGCAGCACAGGGGACAGGTCCTTAGGCGGTGAAAAACTGTTTTTT. This encodes CASSTGDRSLGGEKLFF.

CDR3 in amino acids: CAWSSGQGANEKLFF. CDR3 nucleotides: TGTGCCTGGAGTTCTGGACAGGGGGCTAATGAAAAACTGTTTTTT. The chain couples TRBV30 to TRBJ1-4; 10 bases are a match to TRBD1. This CDR3 has 15 amino acids. Germline V gene sequence: CDR1 GTSNPN, CDR2 SVGIG (reference sequence). With V trimmed by 2 bases and J by 3 bases, 3 bases remained unmatched.

This sequence joins TRBV6-5 and TRBJ2-3; 7 bases are a match to TRBD1. The germline gives CDR1 MNHEY, CDR2 SVGAGI. Germline trimming cut 4 bases from V and 3 bases from J; bases unmatched to any gene: 10. CDR3 length: 16 amino acids. CDR3 loop: CASSSTGPTVTDTQYF. The CDR3 DNA sequence: TGTGCCAGCAGTTCGACAGGGCCGACGGTGACAGATACGCAGTATTTT.

This chain connects TRBV25-1 to TRBJ2-7, with 7 bases identical to TRBD1. V dropped 4 bases and J dropped 3; count of bases not matched to a gene: 0. CDR1 MGHDK and CDR2 SYGVNS come from the germline V gene. The CDR3 contains 12 residues. CDR3 loop: CASSGTGYEQYF. CDR3 nucleotides: TGTGCCAGCAGTGGGACAGGCTACGAGCAGTACTTC.

The CDR3 region is CAWTAQGGSTDTQYF. In nucleotides, the CDR3 is TGTGCCTGGACCGCCCAGGGAGGGAGCACAGATACGCAGTATTTT. The chain couples TRBV30 to TRBJ2-3; the match to TRBD2 covers 7 bases. Trimming removed 4 bases from V and 0 bases from J; junction bases left unmatched: 7. Germline assignment: CDR1 GTSNPN and CDR2 SVGIG (reference sequence). This CDR3 has 15 amino acids.